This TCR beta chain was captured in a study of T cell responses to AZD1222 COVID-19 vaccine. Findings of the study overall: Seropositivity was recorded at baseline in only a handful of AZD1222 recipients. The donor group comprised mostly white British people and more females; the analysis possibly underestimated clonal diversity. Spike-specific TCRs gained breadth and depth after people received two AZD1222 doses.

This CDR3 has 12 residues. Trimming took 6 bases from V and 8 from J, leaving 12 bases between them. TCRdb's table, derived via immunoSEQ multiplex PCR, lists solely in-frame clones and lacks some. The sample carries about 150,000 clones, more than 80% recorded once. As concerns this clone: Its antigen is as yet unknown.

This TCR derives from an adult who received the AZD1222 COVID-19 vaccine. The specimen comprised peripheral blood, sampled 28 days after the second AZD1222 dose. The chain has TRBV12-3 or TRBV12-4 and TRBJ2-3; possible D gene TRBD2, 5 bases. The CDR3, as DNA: TGTGCCAGCAGCCAAGGAGGTGGTACGCAGTATTTT. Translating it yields CASSQGGGTQYF.